The 24 T cell receptor beta chains listed next were all sequenced from one sample in a study of blood T cell repertoires in COVID-19. Profiled with immunoSEQ multiplex PCR; TCRdb holds only in-frame clones, not every one. The sample has some 80,000 clones; 90% are singletons. The sequenced material came from peripheral blood. The source is a woman over 75 with active or convalescent COVID-19.

The DNA of the CDR3 is TGTGCCAGCAGCGTCGGACTAGCGGGGGCCGGATACAATGAGCAGTTCTTC. Translated: CASSVGLAGAGYNEQFF. V and J are TRBV9 and TRBJ2-1, with TRBD2 identical over 13 bases. CDR3 length: 17 residues. V lost 2 bases, J lost 4 bases, and 6 bases stayed unmatched. Looked up from germline, CDR1 is SGDLS and CDR2 is YYNGEE.

The V call is TRBV3-1 (or the pseudogene TRBV3-2), the J call TRBJ1-3; TRBD1 might be the D (6 bases). CDR3 length equals 15 residues. V lost 5 bases to trimming and J lost 3 bases, with 14 bases between them. Germline CDR1 and CDR2: LGHDT and YNNKEL (reference sequence). The CDR3 nucleotides read TGTGCCAGCAGCGCGGGGGGCGCGGGTGGAAACACCATATATTTT. Amino acid sequence: CASSAGGAGGNTIYF.

The chain employs TRBV2 and TRBJ1-1, with 9 bases matching TRBD1. CDR1 is SNHLY, CDR2 FYNNEI, per germline. Unmatched junction bases numbered 12, after V lost 6 bases and J lost 1 base. This CDR3 has 17 amino acids. This CDR3 is CASSADRGVRRNTEAFF. CDR3 DNA sequence: TGTGCCAGCAGCGCCGACAGGGGGGTAAGGAGGAACACTGAAGCTTTCTTT.

The gene calls are TRBV11-3 and TRBJ2-2; tentatively, D is TRBD1 (5 bases). The V and J ends lost 1 base and 2 bases respectively, with 8 bases between them. Germline values: CDR1 SGHNT, CDR2 YENEEA. CDR3 length equals 15 residues. Written as DNA, the CDR3 is TGTGCCAGCAGCTTAGGGCGGACAAACACCGGGGAGCTGTTTTTT. Its protein is CASSLGRTNTGELFF.

The table lists this clone with a few counts. This chain links TRBV30 with TRBJ1-5; possibly TRBD1 for D (6 bases). CDR1 and CDR2 from the germline V gene are GTSNPN and SVGIG (reference sequence). Trimming took off 0 bases at V and 6 bases at J, with 6 bases between the two ends. This CDR3 region has 12 residues. In nucleotides, the CDR3 is TGTGCCTGGAGTGTACAGGGTCAGCCCCAGCATTTT. This sequence encodes CAWSVQGQPQHF.

The V call is TRBV27, the J call TRBJ2-5; 7 positions agree with TRBD2. V shed 5 bases and J 1 base; nucleotides not matched to a gene: 10. CDR1 and CDR2 (germline): MNHEY, SMNVEV (reference sequence). This CDR3 is 16 amino acids long. CDR3 nucleotide sequence: TGTGCCAGCAGTACACTGCAGGGAGGGCTCCAAGAGACCCAGTACTTC. Encoded protein: CASSTLQGGLQETQYF.

The J gene is TRBJ2-1, the V gene TRBV2, with TRBD1 matching 8 bases. The germline CDR1 and CDR2 sequences are SNHLY and FYNNEI. CDR3 size: 16 residues. The V gene end was trimmed by 3 bases and the J gene end by 6 bases; junction bases not matched to a gene: 10. The CDR3 is CASSDSGTGWVNEQFF. The CDR3 DNA sequence: TGTGCCAGCAGTGACTCCGGGACAGGATGGGTCAATGAGCAGTTCTTC.

This chain connects TRBV30 to TRBJ1-5; possible D gene TRBD1, 5 bases. This CDR3 is built from 12 residues. Germline V gives CDR1 GTSNPN, CDR2 SVGIG (reference sequence). Deletions cut 3 bases from V and 7 bases from J, with 10 bases between. Written as DNA, the CDR3 is TGTGCCTGGAGCCCGCAGGGACAGCCCCAGCATTTT. It specifies CAWSPQGQPQHF.

V gene TRBV9 combines with J gene TRBJ1-2, with 12 bases identical to TRBD1. The CDR3 runs 16 residues. Germline assignment: CDR1 SGDLS and CDR2 YYNGEE. The ends lost 3 bases at V and 4 bases at J; junction bases unmatched: 7. The CDR3 protein is CASSAPGTGGFYGYTF. CDR3 nucleotides: TGTGCCAGCAGCGCGCCTGGGACAGGGGGCTTCTATGGCTACACCTTC. Variable domain in full (rest from reference TRBV9 and TRBJ1-2): DSGVTQTPKHLITATGQRVTLRCSPRSGDLSVYWYQQSLDQGLQFLIQYYNGEERAKGNILERFSAQQFPDLHSELNLSSLELGDSALYFCASSAPGTGGFYGYTFGSGTRLTVV.

V gene TRBV3-1 (or the pseudogene TRBV3-2) combines with J gene TRBJ1-5; maybe TRBD1 (5 bases). The CDR3 is made up of 13 amino acids. Germline CDR1 LGHDT, CDR2 YNNKEL (reference sequence). V shed 3 bases and J shed 7 bases, with 10 bases lying between them. Written as DNA, the CDR3 is TGTGCCAGCAGCCAGCAGGGTAGCCAGCCCCAGCATTTT. Its protein product is CASSQQGSQPQHF.

This chain connects TRBV7-2 to TRBJ1-2; the D gene is possibly TRBD1 (6 bases). Trimming shortened V by 2 bases and J by 0 bases, and 13 bases separated the two germline ends. The CDR3 totals 16 residues. Germline lookup yields CDR1 SGHTA and CDR2 FQGNSA. CDR3 in DNA: TGTGCCAGCAGCTTATCATTGACAGGATCTAACTATGGCTACACCTTC. As protein: CASSLSLTGSNYGYTF. The entire variable domain, with the rest obtained from reference TRBV7-2 and TRBJ1-2, is as follows: GAGVSQSPSNKVTEKGKDVELRCDPISGHTALYWYRQSLGQGLEFLIYFQGNSAPDKSGLPSDRFSAERTGGSVSTLTIQRTQQEDSAVYLCASSLSLTGSNYGYTFGSGTRLTVV.

The chain has TRBV6-4 and TRBJ2-3, with TRBD2 identical over 9 bases. The germline gives CDR1 MRHNA, CDR2 SNTAGT. V dropped 3 bases and J dropped 1; count of bases not matched to a gene: 5. The CDR3 is 16 residues long. The CDR3, as DNA: TGTGCCAGCAGTGAAACTCCTAGCGGGGGCACAGATACGCAGTATTTT. Residues: CASSETPSGGTDTQYF.

The genes are TRBV19 and TRBJ1-5; no definite D call. The germline V gene has CDR1 LNHDA and CDR2 SQIVND (reference sequence). The ends were cut back, 3 bases at V and 0 bases at J, with 15 bases in the middle. The CDR3 has 17 amino acids. DNA for the CDR3: TGTGCCAGTAGTATGCTCCTTGGAGGAAATAGCAATCAGCCCCAGCATTTT. This sequence encodes CASSMLLGGNSNQPQHF.

The CDR3 loop reads CASSLLAGDYEQYF. DNA of the CDR3: TGTGCCAGCAGTTTATTAGCAGGGGATTACGAGCAGTACTTC. The V and J genes are TRBV28 and TRBJ2-7, with D maybe TRBD1 (6 bases). The CDR3 is 14 amino acids. The germline V and J ends were trimmed by 1 base and 4 bases, with 11 bases remaining between them. The germline gives CDR1 MDHEN, CDR2 SYDVKM.

This clone showed up just once. J is TRBJ1-4 and V is TRBV4-1; D gene ambiguous. The CDR3 totals 17 residues. Germline V CDR1 and CDR2: MGHRA, YSYEKL. V lost 2 bases, J lost 3 bases, and 16 bases lay in between. For the CDR3, the DNA is TGCGCCAGCAGCCAATCCACCGTGGGAGTGGCTAATGAAAAACTGTTTTTT. It specifies CASSQSTVGVANEKLFF.

This chain links TRBV11-2 with TRBJ2-1; TRBD2 matches at 9 bases. Losses at the gene ends were 4 bases for V and 7 bases for J; bases not matched to a gene: 17. The CDR3 is 18 amino acids. CDR1 and CDR2 (germline): SGHAT, FQNNGV. CDR3 coding DNA: TGTGCCAGCAGCTCCCCTCTGGGCGGGGGGGCGGACGGGAATGAGCAGTTCTTC. Residues: CASSSPLGGGADGNEQFF.

The chain links TRBV19 to TRBJ2-7; possible D gene TRBD1, 5 bases. Germline CDR1 and CDR2: LNHDA and SQIVND (reference sequence). V was clipped by 4 bases and J by 3 bases, with 16 bases between them. This CDR3 region has 15 residues. CDR3 bases: TGTGCCAGTAGTACACGGACATCGTCCTTCTACGAGCAGTACTTC. It yields the protein CASSTRTSSFYEQYF.

The rearrangement links TRBV5-1 to TRBJ1-3, with TRBD1 matching over 7 bases. This CDR3 spans 16 amino acids. CDR1 is SGHRS, CDR2 YFSETQ, per germline. V trimming: 2 bases; J trimming: 2 bases; junction bases outside the gene matches: 7. In DNA, the CDR3 is TGCGCCAGCAGCTTACTAGAGACAGGGCCTGGAAACACCATATATTTT. Protein sequence: CASSLLETGPGNTIYF.

This chain uses TRBV19 with TRBJ1-4, with 8 bases lining up with TRBD1. The CDR3 has 15 amino acids. The germline gives CDR1 LNHDA, CDR2 SQIVND (reference sequence). The V gene end was trimmed by 5 bases and the J gene end by 8 bases; junction bases not matched to a gene: 10. The CDR3 DNA reads TGTGCCAGTAGTGCCTCAGGGGGCGCTGGGGAAAAACTGTTTTTT. Translation gives CASSASGGAGEKLFF.

V usage is TRBV7-9 and J usage is TRBJ1-2; 8 bases are shared with TRBD1. This CDR3 is built from 14 residues. J lost 8 bases, V lost 5 bases, and 10 bases had no gene match. Per the germline V gene, CDR1 is SEHNR and CDR2 is FQNEAQ (reference sequence). This CDR3 reads CASSPWDRSRGYTF. The DNA of the CDR3 is TGTGCCAGCAGCCCTTGGGACAGGTCTCGGGGCTACACCTTC.

This chain joins TRBV2 and TRBJ2-1; 11 positions match TRBD2. This CDR3 spans 15 amino acids. With V trimmed by 3 bases and J by 7 bases, 5 bases remained unmatched. Germline V CDR1 and CDR2: SNHLY, FYNNEI. In DNA form, the CDR3 reads TGTGCCAGCAGTGACTTGGGACTAGCGGCTAATGAGCAGTTCTTC. It yields the protein CASSDLGLAANEQFF.

The CDR3 protein is CASSSRTSGGLGADTQYF. The CDR3 nucleotides are TGTGCCAGCAGCTCCCGGACTAGCGGGGGGCTTGGCGCAGATACGCAGTATTTT. The V gene is TRBV11-3, the J gene TRBJ2-3; 14 bases match TRBD2. The CDR3 covers 18 residues. Trimming took 4 bases from V and 4 from J; bases not matched to a gene: 10. CDR1 and CDR2 from the germline V gene are SGHNT and YENEEA.

This clone was picked up one time. This sequence joins TRBV4-3 and TRBJ1-4, with D possibly TRBD1 on 5 matching bases. Trimming cost V 0 bases and J 4 bases, with 9 bases left between them. Germline CDR1 and CDR2: LGHNA and YSLEER. The CDR3 length is 15 residues. CDR3 in amino acids: CASSQDRQFNEKLFF. CDR3 nucleotide sequence: TGCGCCAGCAGCCAAGATAGACAGTTTAATGAAAAACTGTTTTTT.

The chain has TRBV9 and TRBJ1-2; TRBD1 matches at 7 bases. The germline V gene encodes CDR1 SGDLS and CDR2 YYNGEE. The CDR3 totals 15 residues. The trim removed 2 bases at V and 0 bases at J, leaving 4 bases unmatched. The CDR3: CASSVSTGTNYGYTF. The CDR3 nucleotides read TGTGCCAGCAGCGTCTCGACAGGGACTAACTATGGCTACACCTTC.